Listed below are T cell receptor beta chains from one sample, sequenced in a study of radiotherapy plus CTLA-4 blockade in lung cancer. Clones were sequenced by immunoSEQ multiplex PCR, and TCRdb holds only the in-frame ones, with some missing. In the table there are about 45,000 clones, approximately 76% of which are singletons. This sample comprised peripheral blood, obtained from a patient treated with radiotherapy plus ipilimumab. The receptors shown here come from a human donor with non-small cell lung cancer who had stable disease on radiotherapy plus ipilimumab. Both conserved end residues are part of each CDR3. The order of the fields is D gene, CDR3 length, J gene, V gene, clone size, CDR3 DNA, CDR3 protein. D genes are given only for firm matches. A clone size is listed for some rows: how often the clone was seen (once, few, many), or a class if it is expanded.

d_gene: TRBD1
len: 14
j_gene: TRBJ1-2
v_gene: TRBV27
abundance: once
CDR3nt: TGTGCCAGCAGTCCCACGGGACAGGCTTATGGCTACACCTTC
CDR3aa: CASSPTGQAYGYTF

d_gene: NA
len: 13
j_gene: TRBJ1-2
v_gene: TRBV5-1
abundance: NA
CDR3nt: TGCGCCAGCACCCCGGGGGGGGCCTATGGCTACACCTTC
CDR3aa: CASTPGGAYGYTF

d_gene: TRBD2
len: 14
j_gene: TRBJ2-3
v_gene: TRBV6-5
abundance: NA
CDR3nt: TGTGCCAGCAGGGAGGGACTAGCGGGGGGTACGCAGTATTTT
CDR3aa: CASREGLAGGTQYF

d_gene: NA
len: 14
j_gene: TRBJ1-3
v_gene: TRBV6-5
abundance: NA
CDR3nt: TGTGCCAGCAGTTTCGGACAGATTGGAAACACCATATATTTT
CDR3aa: CASSFGQIGNTIYF

d_gene: TRBD1
len: 14
j_gene: TRBJ2-7
v_gene: TRBV11-2
abundance: NA
CDR3nt: TGTGCCAGCAGCTTGGGACAGGGGAACCACGAGCAGTACTTC
CDR3aa: CASSLGQGNHEQYF

d_gene: TRBD1
len: 17
j_gene: TRBJ1-2
v_gene: TRBV18
abundance: NA
CDR3nt: TGTGCCAGCTCACCTTCGGGACAGGGGAATATTAACTATGGCTACACCTTC
CDR3aa: CASSPSGQGNINYGYTF

d_gene: NA
len: 14
j_gene: TRBJ2-3
v_gene: TRBV11-2
abundance: NA
CDR3nt: TGTGCCAGCAGCTCCCTGCCAAGCACAGATACGCAGTATTTT
CDR3aa: CASSSLPSTDTQYF

d_gene: NA
len: 12
j_gene: TRBJ1-5
v_gene: TRBV19
abundance: NA
CDR3nt: TGTGCCAGTAGTTATGGGAATCAGCCCCAGCATTTT
CDR3aa: CASSYGNQPQHF

d_gene: TRBD1
len: 14
j_gene: TRBJ1-2
v_gene: TRBV9
abundance: NA
CDR3nt: TGTGCCAGCAGCTCGGGACAGGCTAACTATGGCTACACCTTC
CDR3aa: CASSSGQANYGYTF

d_gene: TRBD1
len: 13
j_gene: TRBJ1-2
v_gene: TRBV7-8
abundance: NA
CDR3nt: TGTGCCAGCAGCTTACCGACAGGGAATGGCTACACCTTC
CDR3aa: CASSLPTGNGYTF

d_gene: NA
len: 16
j_gene: TRBJ2-5
v_gene: TRBV6-5
abundance: few
CDR3nt: TGTGCCAGCAGTTACCTAGCTTACGGACTCCCGAAGACCCAGTACTTC
CDR3aa: CASSYLAYGLPKTQYF

d_gene: NA
len: 14
j_gene: TRBJ1-3
v_gene: TRBV7-9
abundance: NA
CDR3nt: TGTGCCAGCAGCTTTAACATGGATACGGACACCATATATTTT
CDR3aa: CASSFNMDTDTIYF

d_gene: NA
len: 16
j_gene: TRBJ2-2
v_gene: TRBV6-5
abundance: few
CDR3nt: TGTGCCAGCAGTTACTTCGGCGGCGCGAACACCGGGGAGCTGTTTTTT
CDR3aa: CASSYFGGANTGELFF

d_gene: TRBD1
len: 12
j_gene: TRBJ1-2
v_gene: TRBV11-2
abundance: NA
CDR3nt: TGTGCCAGCAGCATGACAGGGGAAGGCTACACCTTC
CDR3aa: CASSMTGEGYTF

d_gene: TRBD1
len: 14
j_gene: TRBJ1-1
v_gene: TRBV2
abundance: NA
CDR3nt: TGTGCCAGCAGTCGACAGGGAAGGAAGACTGAAGCTTTCTTT
CDR3aa: CASSRQGRKTEAFF

d_gene: NA
len: 16
j_gene: TRBJ2-6
v_gene: TRBV18
abundance: NA
CDR3nt: TGTGCCAGCTCACCCCAGGGTAACTCTGGGGCCAACGTCCTGACTTTC
CDR3aa: CASSPQGNSGANVLTF

d_gene: NA
len: 12
j_gene: TRBJ1-5
v_gene: TRBV15
abundance: once
CDR3nt: TGTGCCACCAGCAGATCTAATCAGCCCCAGCATTTT
CDR3aa: CATSRSNQPQHF

d_gene: NA
len: 12
j_gene: TRBJ2-1
v_gene: TRBV30
abundance: NA
CDR3nt: TGTGCCTGGGGTACTGACCTCAATGAGCAGTTCTTC
CDR3aa: CAWGTDLNEQFF

d_gene: TRBD2
len: 13
j_gene: TRBJ2-5
v_gene: TRBV10-3
abundance: NA
CDR3nt: TGTGCCGCCAGCGGGGGGGGCGTGGAGACCCAGTACTTC
CDR3aa: CAASGGGVETQYF

d_gene: TRBD1
len: 14
j_gene: TRBJ1-5
v_gene: TRBV9
abundance: NA
CDR3nt: TGTGCCAGCAGCGTAGGACAGGGAGGGCAGCCCCAGCATTTT
CDR3aa: CASSVGQGGQPQHF

d_gene: NA
len: 13
j_gene: TRBJ1-2
v_gene: TRBV19
abundance: NA
CDR3nt: TGTGCCAGTAGATCCGGGTCCGGCTATGGCTACACCTTC
CDR3aa: CASRSGSGYGYTF

d_gene: NA
len: 16
j_gene: TRBJ1-2
v_gene: TRBV4-1
abundance: NA
CDR3nt: TGCGCCAGCAGCCAAGATCAAATGGGAGCTAACTATGGCTACACCTTC
CDR3aa: CASSQDQMGANYGYTF

d_gene: NA
len: 9
j_gene: TRBJ1-6
v_gene: TRBV30
abundance: NA
CDR3nt: TGTGCCTGGAGCCCCCCCCTCCACTTT
CDR3aa: CAWSPPLHF

d_gene: NA
len: 12
j_gene: TRBJ1-2
v_gene: TRBV29-1
abundance: NA
CDR3nt: TGCAGCGTTGTCGCAGGGGTTTATGGCTACACCTTC
CDR3aa: CSVVAGVYGYTF

d_gene: NA
len: 17
j_gene: TRBJ1-3
v_gene: TRBV9
abundance: many
CDR3nt: TGTGCCAGCAGCGTAGGGGGGCTCTTGGACTCTGGAAACACCATATATTTT
CDR3aa: CASSVGGLLDSGNTIYF

d_gene: NA
len: 15
j_gene: TRBJ1-6
v_gene: TRBV9
abundance: NA
CDR3nt: TGTGCCAGCAGCGCCACGGACAGTTATAATTCACCCCTCCACTTT
CDR3aa: CASSATDSYNSPLHF

d_gene: NA
len: 14
j_gene: TRBJ1-5
v_gene: TRBV6-5
abundance: NA
CDR3nt: TGTGCCAGCAGTTACCTTAGGGCCGATCAGCCCCAGCATTTT
CDR3aa: CASSYLRADQPQHF

d_gene: NA
len: 15
j_gene: TRBJ1-5
v_gene: TRBV28
abundance: NA
CDR3nt: TGTGCCTCACAGACAGGAAGCTATAGCAATCAGCCCCAGCATTTT
CDR3aa: CASQTGSYSNQPQHF

d_gene: NA
len: 13
j_gene: TRBJ1-2
v_gene: TRBV7-9
abundance: NA
CDR3nt: TGTGCCAGCAGCCCAGGACAGCTCTATGGCTACACCTTC
CDR3aa: CASSPGQLYGYTF

d_gene: NA
len: 13
j_gene: TRBJ2-3
v_gene: TRBV6-6
abundance: NA
CDR3nt: TGTGCCAGCACGGGCAGACTCACAGATACGCAGTATTTT
CDR3aa: CASTGRLTDTQYF

d_gene: NA
len: 14
j_gene: TRBJ1-1
v_gene: TRBV27
abundance: NA
CDR3nt: TGTGCCAGCAGGGGTACTCTAGGCGGAACTGAAGCTTTCTTT
CDR3aa: CASRGTLGGTEAFF

d_gene: TRBD1
len: 12
j_gene: TRBJ1-1
v_gene: TRBV28
abundance: NA
CDR3nt: TGTGCCAGCAGTGCCCAGGGGGCGATGGCTTTCTTT
CDR3aa: CASSAQGAMAFF

d_gene: NA
len: 16
j_gene: TRBJ1-1
v_gene: TRBV4-1
abundance: NA
CDR3nt: TGCGCCAGCAGCCCCCGGGGGGGGACCCCGAACACTGAAGCTTTCTTT
CDR3aa: CASSPRGGTPNTEAFF

d_gene: TRBD1
len: 13
j_gene: TRBJ1-2
v_gene: TRBV29-1
abundance: NA
CDR3nt: TGCAGCGTGGGACAGGGGACTAACTATGGCTACACCTTC
CDR3aa: CSVGQGTNYGYTF

d_gene: NA
len: 15
j_gene: TRBJ2-5
v_gene: TRBV5-1
abundance: NA
CDR3nt: TGCGCCAGCTGTACAGGAGCAGGGGTGGTAGAGACCCAGTACTTC
CDR3aa: CASCTGAGVVETQYF

d_gene: NA
len: 14
j_gene: TRBJ1-6
v_gene: TRBV2
abundance: NA
CDR3nt: TGTGCCAGCAGTCCGGGACGGGATAATTCACCCCTCCACTTT
CDR3aa: CASSPGRDNSPLHF

d_gene: TRBD1
len: 16
j_gene: TRBJ2-2
v_gene: TRBV5-4
abundance: medium-sized
CDR3nt: TGTGCCAGCAGCTCGCTAACCAGGGGGTTAGCCGGGGAGCTGTTTTTT
CDR3aa: CASSSLTRGLAGELFF

d_gene: NA
len: 12
j_gene: TRBJ1-2
v_gene: TRBV4-3
abundance: NA
CDR3nt: TGCGCCAGCAGTGGGGTCTCGCAGGGCTACACCTTC
CDR3aa: CASSGVSQGYTF

d_gene: NA
len: 15
j_gene: TRBJ1-5
v_gene: TRBV19
abundance: few
CDR3nt: TGTGCCAGTAGTTGGGACGGATATAGCAATCAGCCCCAGCATTTT
CDR3aa: CASSWDGYSNQPQHF

d_gene: NA
len: 12
j_gene: TRBJ1-4
v_gene: TRBV11-2
abundance: NA
CDR3nt: TGTGCCAGCAGCCCTCGTTTTGAAAAACTGTTTTTT
CDR3aa: CASSPRFEKLFF

d_gene: NA
len: 14
j_gene: TRBJ2-1
v_gene: TRBV14
abundance: NA
CDR3nt: TGTGCCAGCAGCCAAGTATACGGGGCGGGTGAGCAGTTCTTC
CDR3aa: CASSQVYGAGEQFF

d_gene: TRBD2
len: 14
j_gene: TRBJ2-2
v_gene: TRBV25-1
abundance: once
CDR3nt: TGTGCCAGCACAGGGAGGGGCGGCACCGGGGAGCTGTTTTTT
CDR3aa: CASTGRGGTGELFF

d_gene: NA
len: 16
j_gene: TRBJ2-2
v_gene: TRBV30
abundance: NA
CDR3nt: TGTGCCTGGAGTGTACTGTGGGGCCTCAAGCCCGGGGAGCTGTTTTTT
CDR3aa: CAWSVLWGLKPGELFF

d_gene: NA
len: 16
j_gene: TRBJ1-6
v_gene: TRBV5-1
abundance: NA
CDR3nt: TGCGCCAGCAGCTTTGAGGGGATGGGGCGAAATTCACCCCTCCACTTT
CDR3aa: CASSFEGMGRNSPLHF

d_gene: NA
len: 12
j_gene: TRBJ1-2
v_gene: TRBV11-3
abundance: NA
CDR3nt: TGTGCCAGCAGCCAAATGGGCTATGGCTACACCTTC
CDR3aa: CASSQMGYGYTF

d_gene: TRBD1
len: 18
j_gene: TRBJ1-5
v_gene: TRBV28
abundance: NA
CDR3nt: TGTGCCAGCAGCCCTACTGGACAGGGTGGAGTTGGCAATCAGCCCCAGCATTTT
CDR3aa: CASSPTGQGGVGNQPQHF

d_gene: NA
len: 14
j_gene: TRBJ1-6
v_gene: TRBV6-5
abundance: few
CDR3nt: TGTGCCAGCAGTGCAGGGCCTTATAATTCACCCCTCCACTTT
CDR3aa: CASSAGPYNSPLHF

d_gene: TRBD1
len: 18
j_gene: TRBJ1-4
v_gene: TRBV5-1
abundance: NA
CDR3nt: TGCGCCAGCAGCAGATCCCGAACAGGGGGTGCAACTAATGAAAAACTGTTTTTT
CDR3aa: CASSRSRTGGATNEKLFF

d_gene: TRBD1
len: 17
j_gene: TRBJ1-4
v_gene: TRBV18
abundance: NA
CDR3nt: TGTGCCAGCTCACGTATCACAGGGGGCCAGCCTAATGAAAAACTGTTTTTT
CDR3aa: CASSRITGGQPNEKLFF

d_gene: NA
len: 16
j_gene: TRBJ1-3
v_gene: TRBV4-2
abundance: NA
CDR3nt: TGTGCCAGCAGCCAAGAAAAGGACCTCTATGGAAACACCATATATTTT
CDR3aa: CASSQEKDLYGNTIYF

d_gene: TRBD1
len: 13
j_gene: TRBJ1-5
v_gene: TRBV6-1
abundance: NA
CDR3nt: TGTGCCAGCAGACCGGGACAGGGTCAGCCCCAGCATTTT
CDR3aa: CASRPGQGQPQHF

d_gene: TRBD2
len: 15
j_gene: TRBJ2-3
v_gene: TRBV7-2
abundance: NA
CDR3nt: TGTGCCAGCAGCTGGGACGGGGGGTTCACAGATACGCAGTATTTT
CDR3aa: CASSWDGGFTDTQYF

d_gene: NA
len: 14
j_gene: TRBJ1-2
v_gene: TRBV15
abundance: NA
CDR3nt: TGTGCCACCAGCAGGAAAACAGGGCCCCCTGGCTACACCTTC
CDR3aa: CATSRKTGPPGYTF

d_gene: NA
len: 12
j_gene: TRBJ2-2
v_gene: TRBV27
abundance: NA
CDR3nt: TGTGCCAGCAATCCAGGGACCGGGGAGCTGTTTTTT
CDR3aa: CASNPGTGELFF

d_gene: NA
len: 14
j_gene: TRBJ2-1
v_gene: TRBV7-9
abundance: NA
CDR3nt: TGTGCCAGCACCCCCAGTGGTTTGGGGAATGAGCAGTTCTTC
CDR3aa: CASTPSGLGNEQFF

d_gene: NA
len: 16
j_gene: TRBJ1-1
v_gene: TRBV5-3
abundance: few
CDR3nt: TGTGCCAGAACGACCCCACTACTTAGGGTAGGTACTGAAGCTTTCTTT
CDR3aa: CARTTPLLRVGTEAFF

d_gene: NA
len: 14
j_gene: TRBJ1-2
v_gene: TRBV29-1
abundance: NA
CDR3nt: TGCAGCGCCTCTCTCGCCCGCCCCAACTATGGCTACACCTTC
CDR3aa: CSASLARPNYGYTF

d_gene: NA
len: 14
j_gene: TRBJ1-1
v_gene: TRBV10-3
abundance: NA
CDR3nt: TGTGCCATCAGTGTAGGGGCCATGAACACTGAAGCTTTCTTT
CDR3aa: CAISVGAMNTEAFF

d_gene: TRBD1
len: 15
j_gene: TRBJ1-1
v_gene: TRBV18
abundance: NA
CDR3nt: TGTGCCAGCTCACCACCGGACAGGGCCGGCACTGAAGCTTTCTTT
CDR3aa: CASSPPDRAGTEAFF

d_gene: TRBD1
len: 14
j_gene: TRBJ2-1
v_gene: TRBV19
abundance: NA
CDR3nt: TGTGCCAGTATAAGGACAGGGATGGCTAATGAGCAGTTCTTC
CDR3aa: CASIRTGMANEQFF